The 5 T cell receptor beta chains below were found in one sample sequenced in a study of T-cell reconstitution after alpha-beta-depleted transplantation in children. Unique molecular identifiers were built into the TCRbeta library. Each CDR3 protein gets one entry after TCRdb re-called the PCR reads with MiXCR. The sample includes about 980,000 distinct CDR3 sequences, about 30% seen only once; the top ten take roughly 31%. The specimen was PBMCs, mostly from graft donor cells, collected 360 days after TCRalphabeta/CD19-depleted stem cell transplant. Source of these receptors: a boy less than two years old who had a stem cell transplant for SCID, so the T cells may come from the graft donor.

This clonotype was counted many times. The chain uses TRBV20-1 and TRBJ2-7; D call uncertain. The CDR3 contains 13 residues. From germline, CDR1 is DFQATT and CDR2 SNEGSKA (reference sequence). The ends were cut back, 0 bases at V and 6 bases at J, with 12 bases in the middle. The CDR3 sequence: CSARESAFFEQYF. The CDR3 DNA reads TGCAGTGCTAGAGAGTCTGCTTTCTTCGAGCAGTACTTC.

The chain joins TRBV29-1 to TRBJ2-3; TRBD1 might be the D (5 bases). Germline lookup yields CDR1 SQVTM and CDR2 ANQGSEA. The CDR3 covers 14 residues. V was trimmed by 4 bases and J by 0 bases, leaving 11 bases between them. CDR3 nucleotides: TGCAGCGTTGGAGGCAGGGCTAGCACAGATACGCAGTATTTT. This encodes CSVGGRASTDTQYF.

This clonotype was counted a few times. This CDR3 is CASSPGAVWGSYGYTF. CDR3 DNA sequence: TGTGCCAGCAGTCCCGGGGCCGTCTGGGGGAGCTATGGCTACACCTTC. This chain links TRBV6-1 with TRBJ1-2, with D possibly matching TRBD1 (5 bases). The CDR3 covers 16 residues. The germline gives CDR1 MNHNS, CDR2 SASEGT. V was cut by 5 bases and J by 4 bases, with 20 bases left in between.

V and J are TRBV9 and TRBJ1-1; D might be TRBD1 (5 bases). The CDR3 has 12 residues. Trimming shortened V by 0 bases and J by 7 bases, and 7 bases separated the two germline ends. The germline V gene encodes CDR1 SGDLS and CDR2 YYNGEE. The CDR3 coding sequence is TGTGCCAGCAGCGTAGGGGACGGTGAAGCTTTCTTT. It yields the protein CASSVGDGEAFF.

The V call is TRBV25-1, the J call TRBJ1-1; D ambiguous. Germline lookup yields CDR1 MGHDK and CDR2 SYGVNS. The CDR3 is made up of 13 amino acids. The V gene lost 2 bases and the J gene lost 6 bases, with 10 bases spanning the gap. The CDR3 DNA is TGTGCCAGCAGTGAACAGGTGACGTCTGAAGCTTTCTTT. It translates to CASSEQVTSEAFF.